The clone carrying this T cell receptor (beta chain) was counted at least ten times. What it binds is unknown. This entry is derived from a study of T-cell reconstitution after alpha-beta-depleted transplantation in children. Findings and caveats of the study: One year after transplant, T-cell counts and diversity came mostly from newly produced T cells. The high TCRbeta diversity at day 60 in some patients came from surviving recipient T cells and thymic progenitors.

CDR1 and CDR2 (germline): KGHDR, SFDVKD. V lost 1 base, J lost 2 bases, and 10 bases lay in between. This CDR3 is built from 15 residues. Unique molecular identifiers featured in how the TCRbeta library was prepared. Each CDR3 protein is one row after TCRdb ran MiXCR on the PCR reads. This table has some 300,000 distinct CDR3 sequences, less than 9.5% appearing once. The genes are TRBV24-1 and TRBJ2-5; TRBD1 might be the D (6 bases). The receptor was isolated from a female patient between 2 and 15 years old who had a stem cell transplant for Fanconi anemia, so the T cells may come from the graft donor. Sequencing used peripheral blood, obtained 360 days after TCRalphabeta/CD19-depleted stem cell transplant. Here the CDR3 reads CATSDFGTPQETQYF. Here the CDR3 DNA reads TGTGCCACCAGTGATTTTGGGACACCTCAAGAGACCCAGTACTTC.